One and the same sample provided the 9 T cell receptor beta chains below, sequenced in a study of OX40 agonist ivuxolimab in advanced cancers. Library prep was done by the immunoSEQ multiplex PCR assay. TCRdb re-hosts the immuneACCESS table, in-frame sequences only. Its copies lack some clones; in the studies checked, an unresolved V gene accounts for under half of them, and the cause for the rest is not known. This sample comprises roughly 29,000 clones, 86% of them detected only once. The ten largest clones capture around 28% of the sample. The sample was CD4+ or CD8+ T cells sorted from blood, taken in a trial of the OX40 agonist ivuxolimab. The source of these receptors is an adult with an advanced solid tumor such as melanoma, head and neck, liver or kidney cancer.

This chain connects TRBV2 to TRBJ2-2; D gene unclear. There are 15 residues in the CDR3. CDR1 and CDR2 (germline): SNHLY, FYNNEI. Trimming shortened V by 5 bases and J by 6 bases, and 16 bases separated the two germline ends. The CDR3 here is CASSHGRVSPGELFF. CDR3 nucleotide sequence: TGTGCCAGCAGTCACGGAAGGGTTAGTCCCGGGGAGCTGTTTTTT.

The chain has TRBV14 and TRBJ1-4, with D maybe TRBD1 (5 bases). Trimming shortened V by 1 base and J by 8 bases, and 14 bases separated the two germline ends. Per germline, CDR1 SGHDN and CDR2 FVKESK. The CDR3 length is 15 residues. The CDR3 DNA reads as TGTGCCAGCAGCCAAGTCTCAGGGAGACAGGAAAAACTGTTTTTT. Its protein is CASSQVSGRQEKLFF.

V is TRBV2 and J is TRBJ2-7; 7 nucleotides align to TRBD1. CDR1 is SNHLY and CDR2 is FYNNEI in the germline V gene. With 11 bases clipped from V and 0 bases from J, the junction kept 7 bases outside the gene matches. CDR3 length: 13 amino acids. Here the CDR3 DNA reads TGTGCCGGAACAGGGGAAAACTCCTACGAGCAGTACTTC. Amino acids: CAGTGENSYEQYF.

V usage is TRBV6-1 and J usage is TRBJ2-7; a possible D gene is TRBD1 (6 bases). With 2 bases removed from V and 2 bases from J, the gap between germline ends came to 13 bases. Germline-derived CDR1 and CDR2 are MNHNS and SASEGT. The CDR3 is made up of 15 amino acids. CDR3 coding DNA: TGTGCCAGCAGTGAAACCCAGGGGAAGACCTACGAGCAGTACTTC. Translating gives CASSETQGKTYEQYF.

The chain carries TRBV6-6 and TRBJ2-7; maybe TRBD2 (5 bases). V shed 7 bases and J shed 4 bases, with 20 bases lying between them. The CDR3 runs to 15 residues. Germline V gene data show CDR1 as MNHNY and CDR2 as SVGAGI (reference sequence). For the CDR3, the DNA is TGTGCCAGCACCGAAACAAGAGGGAGCCCTTACGAGCAGTACTTC. Protein product: CASTETRGSPYEQYF.

The chain combines TRBV7-9 with TRBJ2-7; 8 bases are a match to TRBD1. The germline CDR1 and CDR2 sequences are SEHNR and FQNEAQ (reference sequence). The CDR3 spans 15 residues. After removal of 4 bases from V and 5 bases from J, the junction contained 10 bases not matched to a gene. In DNA, the CDR3 is TGTGCCAGCAGCTCATTGCAGGGGGCGAAGGACGAGCAGTACTTC. This codes for CASSSLQGAKDEQYF.

This chain uses TRBV20-1 with TRBJ2-5, with unresolved D. Germline V gives CDR1 DFQATT, CDR2 SNEGSKA (reference sequence). The V end was cut by 6 bases, the J end by 7 bases, with 12 bases between. This CDR3 is built from 11 residues. As DNA, the CDR3 is TGCAGTGCCGTGGGTTCGGGGACCCAGTACTTC. Amino acid sequence: CSAVGSGTQYF.

This chain joins TRBV19 and TRBJ2-1, with 9 nucleotides matching TRBD1. Germline CDR1 LNHDA, CDR2 SQIVND (reference sequence). Trimming at V came to 6 bases and at J to 4 bases, leaving 7 bases not matched to a gene. The CDR3 is 15 residues long. The CDR3 DNA reads TGTGCCAGTAGCATAACAGGGGGCGCGTACAATGAGCAGTTCTTC. Translating it yields CASSITGGAYNEQFF.

This chain links TRBV11-3 with TRBJ2-1, with a tentative D call TRBD1 (6 bases). V lost 4 bases and J lost 0, with 25 bases in between. The germline gives CDR1 SGHNT, CDR2 YENEEA. The CDR3 totals 20 residues. The CDR3 reads CASSSPRTGPPTGSYNEQFF. CDR3 bases: TGTGCCAGCAGCTCCCCCCGAACAGGGCCACCGACCGGCTCCTACAATGAGCAGTTCTTC.